Following are 29 T cell receptor beta chains from one sample sequenced in a study of cytomegalovirus exposure and HLA in healthy donors. The study ran its PCR with 60 Vbeta and 13 Jbeta primers. Only in-frame clones appear in the TCRdb table, and some are missing; sequencing was by immunoSEQ multiplex PCR. Here the sample spans roughly 180,000 clones, approximately 80% being singletons. Input material: PBMCs. Receptor source: a young man in good health and CMV-seronegative.

The V gene is TRBV6-5, the J gene TRBJ2-2; a possible D gene is TRBD2 (6 bases). V was shortened by 5 bases and J by 5 bases, with 12 bases between the two germline ends. The V gene's germline CDR1 is MNHEY and CDR2 SVGAGI. This CDR3 is built from 14 residues. The CDR3 sequence is CASSTPRGTGELFF. DNA of the CDR3: TGTGCCAGCAGTACCCCTCGGGGGACCGGGGAGCTGTTTTTT.

The V call is TRBV5-1, the J call TRBJ1-1; possibly TRBD1 for D (5 bases). The CDR3 runs to 14 residues. V was shortened by 2 bases and J by 4 bases, with 12 bases between the two germline ends. Germline V gene data show CDR1 as SGHRS and CDR2 as YFSETQ. The CDR3 spells CASSFGARGTEAFF. The CDR3 DNA follows: TGCGCCAGCAGCTTCGGGGCGCGGGGCACTGAAGCTTTCTTT.

The table lists this clone with a few counts. Different DNA sequences within this sample yield the same CDR3. The gene calls are TRBV27 and TRBJ2-7, with TRBD2 matching over 7 bases. Trimming took 3 bases from V and 3 from J; bases not matched to a gene: 2. Germline lookup yields CDR1 MNHEY and CDR2 SMNVEV (reference sequence). This CDR3 comprises 13 residues. The CDR3 DNA reads TGTGCCAGCAGTTTGGGCGGGGGCTACGAGCAGTACTTC. Translation gives CASSLGGGYEQYF.

CDR3 DNA sequence: TGTGCCAGCAGCATCCGGGCCGCTAGCGCGCAAGAGACCCAGTACTTC. This gives the protein CASSIRAASAQETQYF. The chain is built from TRBV4-2 and TRBJ2-5; D might be TRBD2 (6 bases). V gave up 5 bases and J gave up 2 bases, with 18 bases separating them. The germline CDR1 and CDR2 sequences are LGHNA and YNFKEQ. This CDR3 is 16 amino acids long.

This clone was counted once. The chain carries TRBV27 and TRBJ2-1, with 15 bases that match TRBD2. With 4 bases clipped from V and 5 bases from J, the junction kept 9 bases outside the gene matches. The CDR3 extends over 18 amino acids. The germline gives CDR1 MNHEY, CDR2 SMNVEV (reference sequence). CDR3 nucleotides: TGTGCCAGCAGTTCCGTCCCGGGACTAGCGGGGGGCCACAATGAGCAGTTCTTC. This translates into CASSSVPGLAGGHNEQFF.

CDR3 loop: CAWRSLYEQYF. The CDR3 DNA sequence: TGTGCCTGGAGGTCCCTTTACGAGCAGTACTTC. The chain carries TRBV30 and TRBJ2-7; no clear D. V was trimmed by 3 bases and J by 4 bases, leaving 7 bases between them. Germline values: CDR1 GTSNPN, CDR2 SVGIG (reference sequence). CDR3 length: 11 residues.

This clone showed up just once. The chain links TRBV7-8 to TRBJ2-7; the D gene is possibly TRBD2 (5 bases). Trimming shortened V by 3 bases and J by 2 bases, and 8 bases separated the two germline ends. Germline CDR1 SGHVS, CDR2 FQNEAQ. The CDR3 is 13 amino acids. The CDR3 DNA reads TGTGCCAGCAGCTTGGGAGCTACCTACGAGCAGTACTTC. This sequence encodes CASSLGATYEQYF.

The chain links TRBV14 to TRBJ2-7; D gene ambiguous. The length of the CDR3 is 13 residues. Per germline, CDR1 SGHDN and CDR2 FVKESK. V was shortened by 4 bases and J by 2 bases, with 9 bases between the two germline ends. CDR3 DNA: TGTGCCAGCAGCCCCCGGGTCGCCTACGAGCAGTACTTC. Residues: CASSPRVAYEQYF.

V is TRBV5-6 and J is TRBJ1-6; TRBD1 matches at 8 bases. CDR1 is SGHDT and CDR2 is YYEEEE in the germline V gene. V lost 0 bases, J lost 8 bases, and 4 bases stayed unmatched. This CDR3 is built from 15 residues. CDR3 coding DNA: TGTGCCAGCAGCTTGGAGTCAGGGGGCTATTCACCCCTCCACTTT. Translation gives CASSLESGGYSPLHF.

V and J are TRBV11-1 and TRBJ2-2, with D possibly TRBD1 on 6 matching bases. Trimming pared 6 bases from V and 1 base from J, leaving 18 bases between. Germline CDR1 SGHAT, CDR2 FQDESV (reference sequence). The CDR3 spans 17 residues. CDR3 amino acids: CASRSGFFRGNTGELFF. The CDR3 region has the DNA TGTGCCAGCAGATCCGGATTCTTCAGGGGGAACACCGGGGAGCTGTTTTTT.

The V and J genes are TRBV6-1 and TRBJ2-3, with D unclear. Trimming shortened V by 4 bases and J by 0 bases, and 8 bases separated the two germline ends. Germline V lookup: CDR1 MNHNS, CDR2 SASEGT. This CDR3 contains 14 residues. Written as DNA, the CDR3 is TGTGCCAGCAGTGGGGCCAGGAGCACAGATACGCAGTATTTT. It is translated as CASSGARSTDTQYF.

This clone was recorded only once. The chain carries TRBV18 and TRBJ1-1; D call uncertain. From germline, CDR1 is KGHSH and CDR2 LQKENI. This CDR3 spans 11 amino acids. Trimming stripped 3 bases from V and 7 bases from J, with 6 bases between. The CDR3 DNA follows: TGTGCCAGCTCACCCCCCGGTGAAGCTTTCTTT. It yields the protein CASSPPGEAFF.

The chain links TRBV23-1 to TRBJ2-3; 7 bases are shared with TRBD1. TRBV23-1 carries the ORF label, with uncertain function. Trimming at V came to 3 bases and at J to 1 base, leaving 7 bases not matched to a gene. The CDR3 runs 16 residues. CDR3: CASSHRDRVGTDTQYF. The DNA of the CDR3 is TGCGCCAGCAGTCACCGAGACAGGGTGGGCACAGATACGCAGTATTTT.

This chain uses TRBV7-9 with TRBJ1-4; no clear D gene. V was pared by 0 bases and J by 6 bases, with 11 bases between. CDR3 size: 15 residues. In germline, CDR1 is SEHNR, CDR2 FQNEAQ (reference sequence). CDR3: CASSLAAFPDEKLFF. The CDR3, as DNA: TGTGCCAGCAGCTTAGCGGCTTTTCCCGATGAAAAACTGTTTTTT.

This chain links TRBV6-5 with TRBJ2-5; 9 positions match TRBD2. The CDR3 runs to 16 residues. V was clipped by 2 bases and J by 2 bases; unmatched bases: 6. Germline V lookup: CDR1 MNHEY, CDR2 SVGAGI. This CDR3 is CASSYASGERQETQYF. The CDR3 DNA reads as TGTGCCAGCAGTTACGCTAGCGGGGAGAGACAAGAGACCCAGTACTTC.

As to this clone: A read error may produce the germline difference seen at one junction end. The chain has TRBV19 and TRBJ2-2; possible D gene TRBD2, 7 bases. The CDR3 runs 16 residues. Germline CDR1 and CDR2: LNHDA and SQIVND (reference sequence). For the CDR3, the DNA is TGTGCCAGTACCCGAGGGGGGGGGCTGAACGCCGGGGAGCTGTTTTTT. Translating it yields CASTRGGGLNAGELFF.

This chain connects TRBV28 to TRBJ2-7, with TRBD2 matching 11 bases. The CDR3 loop spans 16 amino acids. Unmatched junction bases numbered 6, after V lost 2 bases and J lost 3 bases. Germline V gene sequence: CDR1 MDHEN, CDR2 SYDVKM. In DNA, the CDR3 is TGTGCCAGCAGTTTACACCGACTAGCGGGGAACTACGAGCAGTACTTC. This gives the protein CASSLHRLAGNYEQYF. The full variable domain, rest sourced from reference TRBV28 and TRBJ2-7, is DVKVTQSSRYLVKRTGEKVFLECVQDMDHENMFWYRQDPGLGLRLIYFSYDVKMKEKGDIPEGYSVSREKKERFSLILESASTNQTSMYLCASSLHRLAGNYEQYFGPGTRLTVT.

This clone was seen a few times. The chain has TRBV10-3 and TRBJ2-2; no clear D. The CDR3 runs to 13 residues. Trimming took off 4 bases at V and 2 bases at J, with 5 bases between the two ends. Germline V gene data show CDR1 as ENHRY and CDR2 as SYGVKD. In DNA, the CDR3 is TGTGCCATCAGTGTGGGCAACACCGGGGAGCTGTTTTTT. Protein sequence: CAISVGNTGELFF.

The chain carries TRBV5-4 and TRBJ2-2; D is possibly TRBD1 (6 bases). The V end was cut by 4 bases, the J end by 7 bases, with 17 bases between. The CDR3 runs to 15 residues. Germline CDR1 and CDR2: SGHNT and YYREEE (reference sequence). The CDR3 region is CASSDIRGGSGELFF. The CDR3 coding sequence is TGTGCCAGCAGCGATATCAGGGGTGGGAGCGGGGAGCTGTTTTTT.

This clone was detected only a few times. This rearrangement joins TRBV27 to TRBJ1-2; D gene unclear. V was trimmed by 1 base and J by 2 bases, leaving 11 bases between them. Per the germline V gene, CDR1 is MNHEY and CDR2 is SMNVEV (reference sequence). This CDR3 is built from 15 residues. The DNA of the CDR3 is TGTGCCAGCAGTTTATACGCTTCGGGGAACTATGGCTACACCTTC. It codes for CASSLYASGNYGYTF.

Only one count was recorded for this clone. The chain combines TRBV4-1 with TRBJ1-2, with D possibly matching TRBD1 (5 bases). V was shortened by 0 bases and J by 3 bases, with 11 bases between the two germline ends. Germline V lookup: CDR1 MGHRA, CDR2 YSYEKL. The CDR3 sequence is 15 residues long. This chain's CDR3 is CASSQDREPHYGYTF. The CDR3 DNA is TGCGCCAGCAGCCAAGACAGGGAACCCCACTATGGCTACACCTTC.

This clone was found a few times. V is TRBV27 and J is TRBJ1-2, with 8 bases identical to TRBD1. V shed 5 bases, J shed 0 bases, and the junction held 5 bases outside the gene matches. Germline V gives CDR1 MNHEY, CDR2 SMNVEV (reference sequence). This CDR3 spans 15 amino acids. The CDR3 DNA reads TGTGCCAGCAGTCTCCGACAGGGGCCTAACTATGGCTACACCTTC. Protein: CASSLRQGPNYGYTF.

This clone was seen a single time. Sequence at one end of the junction differs from germline and may be a read error. The chain combines TRBV7-9 with TRBJ1-2; D is possibly TRBD1 (6 bases). The CDR3 runs to 14 residues. Germline V gives CDR1 SEHNR, CDR2 FQNEAQ (reference sequence). CDR3 sequence reads: CASSVAGANYGYTF. CDR3 nucleotide sequence: TGTGCCAGCAGCGTAGCAGGGGCGAACTATGGCTACACCTTC.

This chain links TRBV9 with TRBJ1-2, with a possible D match to TRBD1 (6 bases). V was shortened by 6 bases and J by 4 bases, with 28 bases between the two germline ends. Germline values: CDR1 SGDLS, CDR2 YYNGEE. The length of the CDR3 is 18 residues. CDR3: CASTATTYTGSTSYGYTF. The CDR3 DNA sequence: TGTGCCAGCACCGCCACCACCTACACAGGGTCGACGTCCTATGGCTACACCTTC.

This CDR3 is CASSHYNEQFF. The CDR3 region has the DNA TGTGCCAGCAGCCATTACAATGAGCAGTTCTTC. The chain couples TRBV27 to TRBJ2-1, with D hard to call. CDR1 is MNHEY and CDR2 is SMNVEV in the germline V gene (reference sequence). The CDR3 loop spans 11 amino acids. Trimming shortened V by 6 bases and J by 4 bases, and 4 bases separated the two germline ends.

The CDR3 nucleotides are TGCGCCAGCAGCCAAGTGGCAGGGTTTGATGGCTACACCTTC. Amino acid sequence: CASSQVAGFDGYTF. This chain joins TRBV4-3 and TRBJ1-2; D may be TRBD1 (5 bases). Trimming took off 1 base at V and 6 bases at J, with 12 bases between the two ends. This CDR3 contains 14 residues. CDR1 and CDR2 from the germline V gene are LGHNA and YSLEER.

The rearrangement uses TRBV7-2 and TRBJ1-5; the match to TRBD1 covers 8 bases. Germline loops: CDR1 SGHTA, CDR2 FQGNSA. This CDR3 is built from 15 residues. V shed 5 bases, J shed 6 bases, and the junction held 9 bases outside the gene matches. This CDR3 reads CASSLLWTGLQPQHF. CDR3 sequence (DNA): TGTGCCAGCAGCCTACTTTGGACAGGGCTTCAGCCCCAGCATTTT.

The CDR3 region has the DNA TGTGCCAGCAGTCCCGGGGTACAGATGGTCTACAATGAGCAGTTCTTC. This codes for CASSPGVQMVYNEQFF. The gene calls are TRBV9 and TRBJ2-1, with D perhaps TRBD2 (5 bases). This CDR3 contains 16 residues. Deletions cut 5 bases from V and 3 bases from J, with 18 bases between. Germline assignment: CDR1 SGDLS and CDR2 YYNGEE.

The chain employs TRBV28 and TRBJ1-6, with 8 nucleotides matching TRBD1. Per the germline V gene, CDR1 is MDHEN and CDR2 is SYDVKM. Trimming at V came to 5 bases and at J to 3 bases, leaving 9 bases not matched to a gene. The CDR3 loop spans 17 amino acids. CDR3 bases: TGTGCCAGCAGTCCCCCGGGACAGGCATTCTATAATTCACCCCTCCACTTT. Translation gives CASSPPGQAFYNSPLHF.